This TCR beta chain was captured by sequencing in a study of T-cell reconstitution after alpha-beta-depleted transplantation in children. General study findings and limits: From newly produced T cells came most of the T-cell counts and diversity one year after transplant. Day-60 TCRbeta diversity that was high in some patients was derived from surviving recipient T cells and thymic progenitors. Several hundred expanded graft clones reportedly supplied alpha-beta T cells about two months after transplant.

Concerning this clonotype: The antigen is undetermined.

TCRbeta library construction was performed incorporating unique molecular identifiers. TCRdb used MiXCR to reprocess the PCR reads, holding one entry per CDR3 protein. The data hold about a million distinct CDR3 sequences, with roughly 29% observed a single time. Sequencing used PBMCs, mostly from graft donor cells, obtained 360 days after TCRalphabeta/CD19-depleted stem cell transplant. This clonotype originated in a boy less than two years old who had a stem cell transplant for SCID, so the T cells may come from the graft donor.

Here the CDR3 DNA reads TGCGCCAGCAGCTTGGGAGACAGACGCTCCGCCGGGGAGACCCAGTACTTC. This translates into CASSLGDRRSAGETQYF. V gene TRBV5-1 combines with J gene TRBJ2-5; D may be TRBD1 (5 bases). Germline lookup yields CDR1 SGHRS and CDR2 YFSETQ. The length of the CDR3 is 17 residues. V dropped 0 bases and J dropped 5 bases, with 20 bases sitting between them.